These 5 T cell receptor beta chains were sequenced from one sample in a study of breast tumors, draining lymph nodes, adjacent tissues. MiXCR was run by TCRdb on the multiplex PCR reads, yielding one entry per CDR3 protein. The sample holds over 250,000 distinct CDR3 sequences; around 30% are singletons and the top ten take roughly 1.1%. The lymph nodes were axillary draining lymph nodes from breast cancer patients. Sequencing input: axillary lymph node tissue. The origin of the receptors is a female donor with breast cancer. Some clones in this sample may be carry-over from other donors' samples.

The chain recombines TRBV15 with TRBJ2-5; 9 bases are a match to TRBD2. The junction had 2 bases not matched to a gene; V was cut back by 3 bases and J by 3 bases. The CDR3 totals 14 residues. Germline lookup yields CDR1 LNHNV and CDR2 YYDKDF (reference sequence). The CDR3 protein is CATSSPSGKETQYF. The CDR3 DNA reads as TGTGCCACCAGCAGCCCTAGCGGGAAAGAGACCCAGTACTTC.

This clonotype showed up many times. The V gene is TRBV20-1, the J gene TRBJ1-5; D possibly corresponds to TRBD1 (5 bases). Germline CDR1 DFQATT, CDR2 SNEGSKA (reference sequence). The CDR3 length is 12 residues. Trimming left V 5 bases short and J 10 bases short, with 15 bases between. The CDR3 nucleotides are TGCAGTGCTTTCAGGTGGGGGGAACCCCAGCATTTT. It encodes CSAFRWGEPQHF.

With regard to this clonotype: This could be a read error, since a much larger clone is one nucleotide away. The V gene is TRBV20-1, the J gene TRBJ2-1; 12 nucleotides match TRBD2. The CDR3 totals 15 residues. The germline CDR1 and CDR2 sequences are DFQATT and SNEGSKA (reference sequence). The trim removed 1 base at V and 6 bases at J, leaving 4 bases unmatched. The CDR3 DNA is TGCAGTGCTAGAGGGACTAGCGGGGCGTCCAATGAGCAGTTCTTC. Translated, it gives CSARGTSGASNEQFF.

At least ten counts were recorded for this clonotype. V is TRBV20-1 and J is TRBJ1-2; possible D gene TRBD1, 5 bases. The germline V and J ends were trimmed by 3 bases and 4 bases, with 12 bases remaining between them. Per the germline V gene, CDR1 is DFQATT and CDR2 is SNEGSKA (reference sequence). This CDR3 is built from 13 residues. The CDR3 region has the DNA TGCAGTGCTAGGGGGGTCGGGGGCTATGGCTACACCTTC. Translated, it gives CSARGVGGYGYTF.

This clonotype came up many times. V and J are TRBV2 and TRBJ2-7; TRBD2 is a possible D gene (6 bases). The length of the CDR3 is 14 residues. Trimming took off 4 bases at V and 3 bases at J, with 13 bases between the two ends. Germline V gene lookup returns CDR1 SNHLY and CDR2 FYNNEI. CDR3 region: CASSGAGTIYEQYF. CDR3 in DNA: TGTGCCAGCAGTGGCGCGGGAACCATCTACGAGCAGTACTTC.